These 5 T cell receptor beta chains originate from one sample sequenced in a study of OX40 agonist ivuxolimab in advanced cancers. Using immunoSEQ multiplex PCR, the repertoire was profiled, and TCRdb retains in-frame clones only, with some absent. The data show fewer than 90,000 clones, with around 87% seen just once and under 3% held by the top ten. The source material was CD4+ or CD8+ T cells sorted from blood, sampled in a trial of the OX40 agonist ivuxolimab. These receptors were obtained from an adult with an advanced solid tumor such as melanoma, head and neck, liver or kidney cancer.

This chain links TRBV18 with TRBJ1-5; D is uncertain. The germline V gene encodes CDR1 KGHSH and CDR2 LQKENI. Trimming cost V 3 bases and J 8 bases, with 11 bases left between them. The CDR3 has 13 amino acids. CDR3 nucleotide sequence: TGTGCCAGCTCACCGCAGTCCTTGGAGCCCCAGCATTTT. Protein product: CASSPQSLEPQHF.

This clone is a singleton in its sample. CDR3 residues: CASSQETIAQGAEAFF. The DNA of the CDR3 is TGCGCCAGCAGCCAAGAAACTATAGCCCAAGGGGCTGAAGCTTTCTTT. The chain is built from TRBV4-3 and TRBJ1-1, with TRBD1 as a possible D gene (5 bases). V lost 0 bases to trimming and J lost 6 bases, with 17 bases between them. Per the germline V gene, CDR1 is LGHNA and CDR2 is YSLEER. This CDR3 comprises 16 residues.

J is TRBJ1-6 and V is TRBV27, with D tentatively TRBD1 (6 bases). Germline V lookup: CDR1 MNHEY, CDR2 SMNVEV (reference sequence). The CDR3 consists of 14 residues. Trimming cost V 8 bases and J 8 bases, with 16 bases left between them. CDR3 sequence: CASSLSWTDSPLHF. As DNA, the CDR3 is TGTGCCAGCTCCCTAAGTTGGACAGATTCACCCCTCCACTTT.

This clone was seen more than once but under ten times. This rearrangement joins TRBV7-2 to TRBJ1-5, with unresolved D. Trimming left V 6 bases short and J 8 bases short, with 11 bases between. Germline assignment: CDR1 SGHTA and CDR2 FQGNSA. The CDR3 is made up of 12 amino acids. CDR3 DNA: TGTGCCAGCAGTGCCCTAGGGAAGCCCCAGCATTTT. The encoded protein is CASSALGKPQHF.

The J gene is TRBJ2-5, the V gene TRBV7-9; no definite D call. Trimming pared 2 bases from V and 5 bases from J, leaving 9 bases between. Germline V gene sequence: CDR1 SEHNR, CDR2 FQNEAQ (reference sequence). The CDR3 consists of 13 residues. The CDR3: CASSLWGSETQYF. In DNA form, the CDR3 reads TGTGCCAGCAGCTTATGGGGTTCGGAGACCCAGTACTTC.